The source of this T cell receptor (beta chain) is a study of T cell repertoires in cytomegalovirus infection. At the level of the study: Indications of both CMV infection and matching HLA type were provided by public TCR beta signatures. Study-level findings and limits: Adding up the frequency of public TCR beta families identified people who carried CMV plus the relevant HLA.

Many counts were recorded for this clonotype. Its antigen remains unidentified. CDR3 length equals 16 residues. The J segment lost 4 bases and the V segment lost 1 base, leaving 6 bases of the junction unmatched. CDR1 SGHVS and CDR2 FQNEAQ come from the germline V gene. TCRdb re-analysed the reads in MiXCR, keeping a single row per CDR3 protein. This sample has hundreds of thousands of distinct CDR3 sequences, with 15% to 20% found just once. The clonotype was recovered from a human donor in good health (CMV status not recorded). Some clones in this sample may be carry-over from other donors' samples. This rearrangement joins TRBV7-8 to TRBJ2-3; 9 nucleotides line up with TRBD2. Sequencing input: PBMCs. CDR3 protein: CASSLGAAGGPDTQYF. CDR3 DNA sequence: TGTGCCAGCAGCTTAGGGGCAGCGGGGGGTCCAGATACGCAGTATTTT.